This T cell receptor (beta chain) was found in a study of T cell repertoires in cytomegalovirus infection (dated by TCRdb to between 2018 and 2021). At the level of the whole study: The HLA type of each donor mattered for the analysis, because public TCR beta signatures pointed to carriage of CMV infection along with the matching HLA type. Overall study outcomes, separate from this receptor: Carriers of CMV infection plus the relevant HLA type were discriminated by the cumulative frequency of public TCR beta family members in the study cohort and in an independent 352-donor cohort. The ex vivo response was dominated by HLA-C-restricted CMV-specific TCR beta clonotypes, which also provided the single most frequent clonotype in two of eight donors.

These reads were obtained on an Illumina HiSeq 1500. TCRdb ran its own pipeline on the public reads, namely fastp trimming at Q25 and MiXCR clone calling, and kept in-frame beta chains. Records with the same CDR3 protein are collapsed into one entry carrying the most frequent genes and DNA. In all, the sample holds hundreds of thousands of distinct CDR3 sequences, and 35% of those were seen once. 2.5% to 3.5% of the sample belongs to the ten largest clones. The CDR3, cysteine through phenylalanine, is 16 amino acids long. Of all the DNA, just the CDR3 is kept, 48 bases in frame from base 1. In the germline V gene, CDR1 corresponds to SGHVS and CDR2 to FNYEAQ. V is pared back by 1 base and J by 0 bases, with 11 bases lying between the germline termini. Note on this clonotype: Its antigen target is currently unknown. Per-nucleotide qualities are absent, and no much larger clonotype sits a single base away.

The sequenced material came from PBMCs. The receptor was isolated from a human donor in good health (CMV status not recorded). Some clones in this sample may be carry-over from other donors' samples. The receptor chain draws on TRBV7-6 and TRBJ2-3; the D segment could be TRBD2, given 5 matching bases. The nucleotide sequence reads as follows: TGTGCCAGCAGCTTAGGGTGGGAGCCTAGCACAGATACGCAGTATTTT. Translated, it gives CASSLGWEPSTDTQYF.